One and the same sample provided the 30 T cell receptor beta chains below, sequenced in a study of molecular identifiers for immune sequencing clone quantification. TCRdb re-analysed the PCR reads in MiXCR, keeping a single row per CDR3 protein. The profile shows 88,000 or so distinct CDR3 sequences, roughly a fifth of them singletons. The sequenced sample was naive CD8+ T cells from blood, with Jurkat cell RNA spiked in. Subset denoted: FACS-sorted CD8+CD4-CCR7+CD45RA+ naive T cells. Receptors were obtained from a human donor in good health. Some libraries in this study had Jurkat cell RNA spiked in.

Worth noting for this clonotype: A clone one base away is much larger, so this may be a read error. CDR3 protein: CASSGLRTGGTYGYTF. Here the CDR3 DNA reads TGTGCCAGCAGTGGACTGCGGACAGGGGGTACCTATGGCTACACCTTC. This rearrangement joins TRBV2 to TRBJ1-2; 10 bases fit TRBD1. The J segment lost 4 bases and the V segment lost 4 bases, leaving 9 bases of the junction unmatched. Germline values: CDR1 SNHLY, CDR2 FYNNEI. CDR3 size: 16 residues.

This clonotype was observed once. A read error may explain this, as a much larger clone is one base away. The rearrangement uses TRBV12-3 or TRBV12-4 and TRBJ1-4; no clear D. The V end was cut by 7 bases, the J end by 9 bases, with 21 bases between. The CDR3 totals 15 residues. The DNA of the CDR3 is TGTGCCAGCAATACGTCGTTTCAGACGCCCCAAAAACTGTTTTTT. Encoded protein: CASNTSFQTPQKLFF.

About this clonotype itself: A single base separates this from a much larger clone, so it may be a read error. V usage is TRBV4-3 and J usage is TRBJ2-3; D uncertain. In germline, CDR1 is LGHNA, CDR2 YSLEER. This CDR3 is built from 13 residues. The CDR3: CASNQDSPDTQYF. The CDR3 DNA sequence: TGCGCCAGCAACCAAGATTCCCCAGATACGCAGTATTTT.

This clonotype was seen more than once but under ten times. V gene TRBV6-5 combines with J gene TRBJ2-1; D is perhaps TRBD1 (5 bases). The V end was cut by 6 bases, the J end by 1 base, with 7 bases between. The CDR3 spans 13 residues. Germline lookup yields CDR1 MNHEY and CDR2 SVGAGI. CDR3 protein: CASRAGSYNEQFF. CDR3 nucleotide sequence: TGTGCCAGCAGGGCAGGGTCCTACAATGAGCAGTTCTTC.

This clonotype came up many times. V gene TRBV29-1 combines with J gene TRBJ1-1; D is uncertain. Trimming removed 7 bases from V and 2 bases from J, with 23 bases in between. The germline V gene has CDR1 SQVTM and CDR2 ANQGSEA. This CDR3 spans 16 amino acids. CDR3 bases: TGCAGCGACGGGGTTGAAGAGGACGGATACAACACTGAAGCTTTCTTT. Translation: CSDGVEEDGYNTEAFF.

This clonotype has a handful of counts. The J gene is TRBJ2-7, the V gene TRBV7-9; D might be TRBD2 (5 bases). CDR3 size: 15 residues. V lost 8 bases and J 3 bases, leaving 20 bases between the germline ends. Germline values: CDR1 SEHNR, CDR2 FQNEAQ (reference sequence). DNA for the CDR3: TGTGCCAGCCAAAGCGGAATAGGATCCCTCTACGAGCAGTACTTC. Translated, it gives CASQSGIGSLYEQYF.

This clonotype has only a few counts. The chain recombines TRBV2 with TRBJ2-1; 11 bases are shared with TRBD2. V lost 6 bases to trimming and J lost 9 bases; unmatched junction nucleotides: 1. CDR3 length: 12 amino acids. Germline V gene data show CDR1 as SNHLY and CDR2 as FYNNEI. The CDR3 DNA follows: TGTGCCAGCAGGGGACTAGCGGTTGAGCAGTTCTTC. Residues: CASRGLAVEQFF.

At least ten counts were recorded for this clonotype. Mismatch with germline at one junction end may stem from a read error. The chain couples TRBV29-1 to TRBJ2-7; D unclear. Germline values: CDR1 SQVTM, CDR2 ANQGSEA. The CDR3 is 13 amino acids. CDR3 coding DNA: TGCAGCGTGGAAGGACGGACGAGGTACGAGCAGTACTTC. Translation gives CSVEGRTRYEQYF.

In this sample, this clonotype turned up a few times. A much larger clone differs by one base, so this may be a read error. The chain joins TRBV4-3 to TRBJ2-3; tentative D call: TRBD1 (5 bases). The CDR3 is made up of 14 amino acids. The germline gives CDR1 LGHNA, CDR2 YSLEER. This chain's CDR3 is CASSQDLSTGTQYF. CDR3 sequence (DNA): TGCGCCAGCAGCCAAGACCTATCCACAGGTACGCAGTATTTT.

This clonotype was picked up many times. The chain recombines TRBV7-2 with TRBJ1-5; D remains unclear. Germline assignment: CDR1 SGHTA and CDR2 FQGNSA. With 5 bases removed from V and 5 bases from J, the gap between germline ends came to 13 bases. There are 14 residues in the CDR3. This chain's CDR3 is CASSPPGSYQPQHF. The CDR3 DNA reads TGTGCCAGCAGCCCTCCGGGGTCCTATCAGCCCCAGCATTTT.

This clonotype has ten or more counts. This rearrangement joins TRBV7-9 to TRBJ1-4; TRBD1 is a possible D gene (5 bases). Germline CDR1 and CDR2: SEHNR and FQNEAQ (reference sequence). The CDR3 is made up of 12 amino acids. Trimming took 3 bases from V and 13 from J, leaving 12 bases between them. The CDR3 is CASSLIAGLLFF. The CDR3 DNA sequence: TGTGCCAGCAGCTTGATTGCAGGGCTACTGTTTTTT.

V is TRBV7-9 and J is TRBJ1-4; 8 bases match TRBD1. Germline-derived CDR1 and CDR2 are SEHNR and FQNEAQ (reference sequence). The CDR3 covers 15 residues. After removal of 5 bases from V and 6 bases from J, the junction contained 8 bases not matched to a gene. The CDR3 nucleotides are TGTGCCAGCAGCCCAGCACTGACAGGGGATGAAAAACTGTTTTTT. This translates into CASSPALTGDEKLFF.

In its sample, this clonotype was seen many times. V and J are TRBV24-1 and TRBJ1-5, with D hard to call. The CDR3 runs to 14 residues. Trimming took off 7 bases at V and 0 bases at J, with 9 bases between the two ends. Per the germline V gene, CDR1 is KGHDR and CDR2 is SFDVKD. CDR3 sequence: CATSRTDSNQPQHF. The CDR3 DNA follows: TGTGCCACCAGCAGGACGGATAGCAATCAGCCCCAGCATTTT.

This clonotype was counted ten times or more. The rearrangement links TRBV4-1 to TRBJ2-3; 9 nucleotides line up with TRBD1. The CDR3 consists of 15 residues. With V trimmed by 4 bases and J by 4 bases, 6 bases remained unmatched. Germline CDR1 is MGHRA and CDR2 is YSYEKL. The CDR3 loop is CASSLGQGFSDTQYF. CDR3 DNA sequence: TGCGCCAGCAGCCTTGGACAGGGGTTTTCAGATACGCAGTATTTT.

This clonotype was recorded at least ten times. The V gene is TRBV6-2 or TRBV6-3, the J gene TRBJ2-1, with D perhaps TRBD1 (6 bases). From germline, CDR1 is MNHEY and CDR2 SVGEGT. This CDR3 has 15 residues. The V end lost 6 bases, the J end lost 8 bases, and 20 bases lay between the germline ends. CDR3 amino acids: CASSLGDTRGHEQFF. Written as DNA, the CDR3 is TGTGCCAGCAGCCTAGGGGACACACGAGGCCATGAGCAGTTCTTC.

This clonotype was picked up many times. The gene calls are TRBV18 and TRBJ2-2, with D perhaps TRBD1 (6 bases). The CDR3 totals 15 residues. With 5 bases removed from V and 1 base from J, the gap between germline ends came to 11 bases. Germline-derived CDR1 and CDR2 are KGHSH and LQKENI. The DNA for the CDR3 is TGTGCCAGCTCAGAGACAGGTCGGAACACCGGGGAGCTGTTTTTT. Translating gives CASSETGRNTGELFF.

The chain uses TRBV12-3 or TRBV12-4 and TRBJ2-7; D is undetermined. This CDR3 has 13 amino acids. The V end lost 6 bases, the J end lost 3 bases, and 12 bases lay between the germline ends. CDR3 nucleotides: TGTGCCAGCAGCCATGGGTCGGTCTACGAGCAGTACTTC. This sequence encodes CASSHGSVYEQYF.

The chain employs TRBV7-9 and TRBJ1-5; D is unclear. The germline V gene encodes CDR1 SEHNR and CDR2 FQNEAQ (reference sequence). This CDR3 has 16 amino acids. Trimming removed 4 bases from V and 3 bases from J, with 16 bases in between. For the CDR3, the DNA is TGTGCCAGCAGCTCCGCCCCTGAGACGAACAATCAGCCCCAGCATTTT. Translated: CASSSAPETNNQPQHF.

This chain uses TRBV7-9 with TRBJ1-2, with TRBD1 matching 7 bases. Germline V gene sequence: CDR1 SEHNR, CDR2 FQNEAQ (reference sequence). J gave up 4 bases and V 5 bases, and 10 bases lay outside the gene matches. The CDR3 covers 15 residues. The CDR3 reads CASSPPTGSFYGYTF. In DNA, the CDR3 is TGTGCCAGCAGCCCCCCGACAGGGAGTTTCTATGGCTACACCTTC.

The table lists this clonotype with many counts. The chain couples TRBV7-9 to TRBJ1-1; D uncertain. Trimming shortened V by 5 bases and J by 1 base, and 8 bases separated the two germline ends. The CDR3 totals 13 residues. The germline V gene has CDR1 SEHNR and CDR2 FQNEAQ (reference sequence). The CDR3 region is CASSPNTNTEAFF. As DNA, the CDR3 is TGTGCCAGCAGCCCCAACACGAACACTGAAGCTTTCTTT.

This clonotype has more than one count but fewer than ten. This may stem from a read error, because a much larger clone lies one nucleotide away. The rearrangement uses TRBV7-8 and TRBJ1-1; D is undetermined. The CDR3 consists of 13 residues. CDR1 and CDR2 (germline): SGHVS, FQNEAQ. Deletions cut 11 bases from V and 8 bases from J, with 21 bases between. CDR3 amino acids: CACKLISIQEAFF. DNA of the CDR3: TGTGCCTGCAAGCTTATAAGTATCCAAGAAGCTTTCTTT.

This clonotype was detected ten times or more. The chain has TRBV6-5 and TRBJ2-3; the D gene could be TRBD1 or TRBD2 (5 bases each). Trimming took off 5 bases at V and 0 bases at J, with 15 bases between the two ends. This CDR3 contains 16 residues. Germline V CDR1 and CDR2: MNHEY, SVGAGI. This chain's CDR3 is CASSALPGRSTDTQYF. CDR3 bases: TGTGCCAGCAGTGCCCTGCCGGGACGGAGCACAGATACGCAGTATTTT.

This chain joins TRBV20-1 and TRBJ1-1; D possibly corresponds to TRBD1 (5 bases). Trimming shortened V by 4 bases and J by 4 bases, and 13 bases separated the two germline ends. The CDR3 covers 13 residues. Germline loops: CDR1 DFQATT, CDR2 SNEGSKA (reference sequence). The CDR3 DNA follows: TGCAGTGCTAACATAGGGACGGGCACTGAAGCTTTCTTT. Amino acids: CSANIGTGTEAFF.

With respect to this clonotype: Possible read error: a much larger clone is one base away. This chain connects TRBV14 to TRBJ2-3; 9 bases fit TRBD2. This CDR3 is built from 16 residues. The germline gives CDR1 SGHDN, CDR2 FVKESK. The CDR3 is CASSQGLAGYTGTQYF. As DNA, the CDR3 is TGTGCCAGCAGCCAAGGGCTAGCGGGATACACAGGTACGCAGTATTTT.

Details on this clonotype: This may stem from a read error, because a much larger clone lies one nucleotide away. The genes are TRBV11-2 and TRBJ2-2; TRBD1 might be the D (5 bases). Trimming shortened V by 7 bases and J by 4 bases, and 22 bases separated the two germline ends. Germline V lookup: CDR1 SGHAT, CDR2 FQNNGV. The CDR3 length is 17 residues. The DNA for the CDR3 is TGTGCCAGCACGATGGCAGGGCCTCTCTCGGGCACCGGGGAGCTGTTTTTT. Protein product: CASTMAGPLSGTGELFF.

As regards this clonotype: Since a much larger clone is just one base distant, this may be a read error. The chain employs TRBV6-2 or TRBV6-3 and TRBJ1-1; no reliable D call. V was clipped by 5 bases and J by 4 bases, with 14 bases between them. The CDR3 is 14 residues long. Germline V lookup: CDR1 MNHEY, CDR2 SVGEGT. For the CDR3, the DNA is TGTGCCAGCAGTACCACACATCCTTTCACTGAAGCTTTCTTT. Its translation is CASSTTHPFTEAFF.

Details on this clonotype: A much larger clone differs by one base, so this may be a read error. The genes are TRBV27 and TRBJ1-2; TRBD1 matches at 10 bases. Per the germline V gene, CDR1 is MNHEY and CDR2 is SMNVEV (reference sequence). CDR3 length equals 14 residues. CDR3 residues: CASSLDRGNYGYAF. DNA for the CDR3: TGTGCCAGCAGTTTGGACAGGGGGAACTATGGCTACGCCTTC.

A remark on this clonotype: This may stem from a read error, because a much larger clone lies one nucleotide away. V is TRBV7-9 and J is TRBJ1-3; possible D gene TRBD1, 6 bases. This CDR3 spans 15 amino acids. V was shortened by 5 bases and J by 0 bases, with 11 bases between the two germline ends. In germline, CDR1 is SEHNR, CDR2 FQNEAQ (reference sequence). The CDR3: CASSTETGSGNTIYF. The CDR3 nucleotides are TGTGCCAGCAGCACAGAGACAGGCTCTGGAAACACCATATATTTT.

The chain recombines TRBV28 with TRBJ2-1; D uncertain. The length of the CDR3 is 12 residues. The V end was cut by 6 bases, the J end by 5 bases, with 8 bases between. The germline gives CDR1 MDHEN, CDR2 SYDVKM. The CDR3 region is CASRPRNNEQFF. CDR3 DNA: TGTGCCAGCAGACCCCGAAACAATGAGCAGTTCTTC. Based on the CDR3 plus reference TRBV28 and TRBJ2-1, the full variable domain is DVKVTQSSRYLVKRTGEKVFLECVQDMDHENMFWYRQDPGLGLRLIYFSYDVKMKEKGDIPEGYSVSREKKERFSLILESASTNQTSMYLCASRPRNNEQFFGPGTRLTVL.

This clonotype was seen a handful of times. The gene calls are TRBV20-1 and TRBJ2-7, with 13 bases lining up with TRBD2. The CDR3 is made up of 14 amino acids. With V trimmed by 6 bases and J by 7 bases, 9 bases remained unmatched. The germline gives CDR1 DFQATT, CDR2 SNEGSKA (reference sequence). This chain's CDR3 is CSAKGLAGLGEQYF. DNA for the CDR3: TGCAGTGCAAAGGGACTAGCGGGGTTAGGGGAGCAGTACTTC.